Described below is a single T cell receptor beta chain sequence and its context. Its matching antigen is unknown. CDR1 is SGDLS and CDR2 is YYNGEE in the germline V gene. The CDR3 contains 15 residues. Trimming took 3 bases from V and 0 from J; bases not matched to a gene: 5. These data are taken from a study of cytomegalovirus exposure and HLA in healthy donors. At the level of the study: The roughly 700 first-cohort repertoires shared a platform with the 100 to 150 validation repertoires, as reported in a later analysis. Notes on the study in general: A subsequent analysis found that TCR clusters from the first cohort also tended to co-occur in the approximately 110 validation repertoires, with 90% to 95% of cluster scores above 0. Cytomegalovirus association was listed for around 180 TCR beta chains.

TCRdb's copy holds only in-frame clones and misses some; the assay was immunoSEQ multiplex PCR. The repertoire has approximately 65,000 clones, 95% to 97% of them found once; the top ten carry approximately 2.5%. A roughly 120-subject validation cohort, separate from the 666-subject first cohort, supplied the donors. Specimen: PBMCs. This sequence originates from a man aged 18 to 35 in good health and CMV-seronegative. This chain connects TRBV9 to TRBJ1-1, with 7 bases that match TRBD1. Here the CDR3 reads CASSGTGTVNTEAFF. The CDR3 region has the DNA TGTGCCAGCAGCGGAACCGGGACAGTGAACACTGAAGCTTTCTTT.